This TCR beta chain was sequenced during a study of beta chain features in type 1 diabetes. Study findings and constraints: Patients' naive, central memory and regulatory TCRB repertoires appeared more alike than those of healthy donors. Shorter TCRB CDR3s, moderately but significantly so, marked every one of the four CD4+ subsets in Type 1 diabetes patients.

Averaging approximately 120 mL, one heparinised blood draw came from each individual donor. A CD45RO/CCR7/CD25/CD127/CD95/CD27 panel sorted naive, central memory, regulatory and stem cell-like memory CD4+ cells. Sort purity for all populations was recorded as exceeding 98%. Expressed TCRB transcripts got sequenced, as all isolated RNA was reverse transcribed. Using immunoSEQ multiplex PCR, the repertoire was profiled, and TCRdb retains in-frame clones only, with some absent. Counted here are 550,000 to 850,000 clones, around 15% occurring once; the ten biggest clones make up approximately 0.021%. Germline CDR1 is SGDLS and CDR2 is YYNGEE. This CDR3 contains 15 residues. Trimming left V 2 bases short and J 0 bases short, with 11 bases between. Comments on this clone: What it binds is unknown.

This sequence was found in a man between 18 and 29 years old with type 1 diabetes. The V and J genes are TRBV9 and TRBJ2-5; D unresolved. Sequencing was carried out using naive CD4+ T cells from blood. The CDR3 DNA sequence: TGTGCCAGCAGCGTGGACCAAAAGTACCAAGAGACCCAGTACTTC. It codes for CASSVDQKYQETQYF.